This TCR beta chain was sequenced during a study of blood T cell repertoires in COVID-19. Study as a whole: Sites in the United States, Italy and Spain provided acute and convalescent COVID-19 samples. Nucleic acid was either cDNA or gDNA, and it came from T cells, B-cell-depleted T cells, or PBMCs.

Original processing methods: Amplification of reference gene primers was used by the study to estimate nucleated cell counts. The protocol was immunoSEQ multiplex PCR, while the TCRdb copy is restricted to in-frame clones and leaves out a portion. That table furnishes V, J and clone size, whereas the DNA furnished D and trimming. Altogether 150,000 or so clones are present, around 80% being singletons, with the ten largest covering around 3.6%. Everyone who took part was about 18 to 90 years old, and they came from about two dozen US areas. The germline V gene has CDR1 SQVTM and CDR2 ANQGSEA. V shed 4 bases, J shed 0 bases, and the junction held 5 bases outside the gene matches. CDR3 length: 14 residues.

The TCR originated in a woman aged 50 to 60 in a cohort exposed to, infected with or recovered from COVID-19 (not recorded which). The sample consisted of PBMCs or T cells enriched from blood (not recorded which). V is TRBV29-1 and J is TRBJ1-1, with TRBD1 matching over 7 bases. The CDR3 loop is CSVAYRGLNTEAFF. The CDR3 coding sequence is TGCAGCGTTGCGTACAGGGGCCTGAACACTGAAGCTTTCTTT.